Sequencing of this T cell receptor beta chain was carried out in a study of blood T cell repertoires in COVID-19. Background on the study: There were acute and convalescent COVID-19 samples, and they came from the United States, Italy and Spain. Sample material is recorded as cDNA or gDNA derived from T cells, B-cell-depleted T cells, or PBMCs.

The CDR3 runs 16 residues. Each participant's cohort was designated according to participant-reported clinical history. Data came from immunoSEQ multiplex PCR; TCRdb stores just in-frame clones and leaves some out. The data contain a few hundred thousand clones, about 91% of them seen just once; the ten biggest clones take up 0.95% to 1.5%. Material for sequencing was PBMCs or T cells enriched from blood (not recorded which). This chain joins TRBV21-1 and TRBJ1-3. TRBV21-1 counts as a pseudogene. The TCR was taken from a human donor in a cohort exposed to, infected with or recovered from COVID-19 (not recorded which). The donor label of this sample is uncertain. In nucleotides, the CDR3 is TGTGCCAGCAGCCGGGGGACCGCCGGCTCTGGAAACACCATATATTTT. This gives the protein CASSRGTAGSGNTIYF.